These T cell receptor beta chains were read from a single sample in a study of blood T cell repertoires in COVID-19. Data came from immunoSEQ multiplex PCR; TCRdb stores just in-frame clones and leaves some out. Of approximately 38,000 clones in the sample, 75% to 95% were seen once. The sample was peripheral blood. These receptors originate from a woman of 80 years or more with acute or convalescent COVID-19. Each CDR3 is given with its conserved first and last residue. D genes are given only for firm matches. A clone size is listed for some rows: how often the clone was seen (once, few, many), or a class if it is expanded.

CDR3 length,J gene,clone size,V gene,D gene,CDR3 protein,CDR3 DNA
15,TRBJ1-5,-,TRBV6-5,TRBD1,CASIEQGPGNQPQHF,TGTGCCAGCATCGAACAGGGGCCCGGCAATCAGCCCCAGCATTTT
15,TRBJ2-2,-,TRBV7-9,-,CASSWGSANTGELFF,TGTGCCAGCAGCTGGGGTAGCGCGAACACCGGGGAGCTGTTTTTT
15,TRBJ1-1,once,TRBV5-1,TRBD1,CASSPQGGSNTEAFF,TGCGCCAGCAGCCCCCAGGGGGGTTCGAACACTGAAGCTTTCTTT
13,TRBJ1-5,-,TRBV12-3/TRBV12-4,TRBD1,CASSSDRNQPQHF,TGTGCCAGCAGTTCGGACAGGAATCAGCCCCAGCATTTT
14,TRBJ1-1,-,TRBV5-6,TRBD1,CASRGTGGNTEAFF,TGTGCCAGCAGGGGGACAGGGGGAAACACTGAAGCTTTCTTT
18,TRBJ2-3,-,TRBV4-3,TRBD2,CASSPIFVTGGNTDTQYF,TGCGCCAGCAGCCCAATTTTTGTTACGGGGGGAAACACAGATACGCAGTATTTT
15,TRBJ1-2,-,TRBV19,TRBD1,CASSTNRGTNYGYTF,TGTGCCAGTAGTACGAACAGGGGAACTAACTATGGCTACACCTTC
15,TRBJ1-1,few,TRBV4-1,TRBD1,CASSRQGTVYSEAFF,TGCGCCAGCAGCCGCCAAGGGACAGTGTACTCTGAAGCTTTCTTT
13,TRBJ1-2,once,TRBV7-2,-,CASSLGSGYGYTF,TGTGCCAGCAGCTTAGGAAGCGGATATGGCTACACCTTC
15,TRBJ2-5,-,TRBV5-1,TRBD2,CASSPGAGGQETQYF,TGCGCCAGCAGCCCGGGAGCGGGGGGCCAAGAGACCCAGTACTTC
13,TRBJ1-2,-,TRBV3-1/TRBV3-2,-,CASSPQGRHGYTF,TGTGCCAGCAGCCCACAGGGTCGACATGGCTACACCTTC
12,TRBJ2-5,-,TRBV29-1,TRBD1,CSGGQVGETQYF,TGCAGCGGGGGACAGGTGGGCGAGACCCAGTACTTC
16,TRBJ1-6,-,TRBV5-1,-,CASSLEISSYNSPLHF,TGCGCCAGCAGCTTGGAGATCAGCTCCTATAATTCACCCCTCCACTTT
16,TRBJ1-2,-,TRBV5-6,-,CASSPWKAGRNYGYTF,TGTGCCAGCAGCCCCTGGAAGGCAGGAAGGAACTATGGCTACACCTTC
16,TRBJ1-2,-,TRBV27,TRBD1,CASSPTGTATIYGYTF,TGTGCCAGCAGCCCTACCGGGACAGCGACCATCTATGGCTACACCTTC
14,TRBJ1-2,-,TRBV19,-,CASSIRGAPYGYTF,TGTGCCAGTAGTATTCGGGGGGCCCCCTATGGCTACACCTTC
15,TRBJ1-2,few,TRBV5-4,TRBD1,CASSSWGQGVDGYTF,TGTGCCAGCAGCTCCTGGGGGCAGGGGGTTGATGGCTACACCTTC
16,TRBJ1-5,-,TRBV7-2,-,CASSLAASYSNQPQHF,TGTGCCAGCAGCTTAGCTGCTAGCTATAGCAATCAGCCCCAGCATTTT
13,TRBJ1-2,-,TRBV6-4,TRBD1,CASSYYRGYGYTF,TGTGCCAGCTCCTATTACAGGGGCTATGGCTACACCTTC
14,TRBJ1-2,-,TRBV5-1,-,CASSLGQGGFVYTF,TGCGCCAGCAGCTTGGGGCAGGGAGGATTCGTCTACACCTTC
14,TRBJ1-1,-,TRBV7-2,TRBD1,CASSLTGWITEAFF,TGTGCCAGCAGCTTGACAGGGTGGATCACTGAAGCTTTCTTT
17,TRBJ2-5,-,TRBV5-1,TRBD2,CASSLTSGGRGQETQYF,TGCGCCAGCAGCTTGACTAGCGGGGGGCGGGGACAAGAGACCCAGTACTTC
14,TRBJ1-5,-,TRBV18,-,CASSPSGQNQPQHF,TGTGCCAGCTCACCGTCGGGACAAAATCAGCCCCAGCATTTT
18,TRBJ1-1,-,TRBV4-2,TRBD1,CASSQAAGGQGASTEAFF,TGTGCCAGCAGCCAAGCAGCGGGCGGACAGGGGGCGAGCACTGAAGCTTTCTTT
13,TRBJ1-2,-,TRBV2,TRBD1,CARFDRGVYGYTF,TGTGCCAGGTTCGACAGGGGGGTCTATGGCTACACCTTC
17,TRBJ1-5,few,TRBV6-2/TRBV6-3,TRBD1,CASSHTGTGGSNQPQHF,TGTGCCAGCAGCCATACCGGGACAGGAGGCAGCAATCAGCCCCAGCATTTT
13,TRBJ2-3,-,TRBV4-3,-,CASSQAPEGTQYF,TGCGCCAGCAGCCAAGCCCCCGAGGGTACGCAGTATTTT
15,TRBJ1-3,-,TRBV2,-,CASSFTGSSGNTIYF,TGTGCCAGCAGTTTTACAGGGAGCTCTGGAAACACCATATATTTT
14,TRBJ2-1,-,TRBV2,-,CASTKETVNNEQFF,TGTGCCAGCACTAAAGAAACAGTTAACAATGAGCAGTTCTTC
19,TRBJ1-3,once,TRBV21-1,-,CASSQREARFSPSGNTIYF,TGTGCCAGCAGCCAAAGGGAGGCTCGGTTTTCTCCGTCTGGAAACACCATATATTTT
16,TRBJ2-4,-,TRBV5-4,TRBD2,CASSLPGGLGKNIQYF,TGTGCCAGCAGCTTGCCGGGGGGTTTAGGCAAAAACATTCAGTACTTC
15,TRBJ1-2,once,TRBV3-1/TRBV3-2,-,CASSQGLDRPAGYTF,TGTGCCAGCAGCCAAGGCCTCGACAGGCCGGCTGGCTACACCTTC
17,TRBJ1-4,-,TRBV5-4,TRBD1,CASSLASSGQGARKLFF,TGTGCCAGCAGTCTCGCCTCCTCGGGACAGGGGGCGCGGAAACTGTTTTTT
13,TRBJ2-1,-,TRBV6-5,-,CASSVVWASEQFF,TGTGCCAGCTCGGTGGTATGGGCAAGTGAGCAGTTCTTC
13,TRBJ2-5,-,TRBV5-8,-,CASSPGTQETQYF,TGTGCCAGCAGCCCCGGGACACAAGAGACCCAGTACTTC
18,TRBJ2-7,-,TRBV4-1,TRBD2,CASSQEPSGGATRSEQYF,TGCGCCAGCAGCCAAGAGCCTAGCGGGGGGGCCACGCGCTCCGAGCAGTACTTC
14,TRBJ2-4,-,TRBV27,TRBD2,CASSPIGEGTFQYF,TGTGCCAGCAGTCCCATTGGGGAGGGAACATTTCAGTACTTC
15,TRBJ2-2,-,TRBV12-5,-,CASGLGGRLTGELFF,TGTGCTAGTGGTTTGGGCGGGCGACTCACCGGGGAGCTGTTTTTT
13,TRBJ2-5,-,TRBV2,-,CASSQGLVETQYF,TGTGCCAGCAGTCAGGGACTTGTGGAGACCCAGTACTTC
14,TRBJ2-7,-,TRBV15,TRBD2,CATSERGVGYEQYF,TGTGCCACCAGCGAGCGGGGGGTAGGCTACGAGCAGTACTTC
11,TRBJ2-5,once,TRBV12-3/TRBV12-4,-,CASSLQETQYF,TGTGCCAGCAGCCTCCAAGAGACCCAGTACTTC
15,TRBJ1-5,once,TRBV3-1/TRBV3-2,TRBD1,CASSQAGQGYQPQHF,TGTGCCAGCAGCCAAGCAGGACAGGGGTATCAGCCCCAGCATTTT
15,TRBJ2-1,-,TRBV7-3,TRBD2,CASSLLAGTYNEQFF,TGTGCCAGCAGCTTATTAGCGGGGACCTACAATGAGCAGTTCTTC
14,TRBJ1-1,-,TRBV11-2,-,CASSLGAAGTEAFF,TGTGCCAGCAGCTTAGGAGCTGCCGGCACTGAAGCTTTCTTT
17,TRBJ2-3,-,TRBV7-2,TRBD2,CASSLAGSGGAKDTQYF,TGTGCCAGCAGCTTAGCGGGTAGCGGGGGGGCGAAAGATACGCAGTATTTT
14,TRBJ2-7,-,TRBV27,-,CASSSRGFTWEQYF,TGTGCCAGCAGTTCTCGAGGGTTTACGTGGGAGCAGTACTTC
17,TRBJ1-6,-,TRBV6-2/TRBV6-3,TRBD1,CASSAGTGGLYNSPLHF,TGTGCCAGCAGCGCGGGGACAGGGGGCCTCTATAATTCACCCCTCCACTTT
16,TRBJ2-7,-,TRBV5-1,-,CASSLVGGQGHYEQYF,TGCGCCAGCAGCTTGGTGGGGGGGCAGGGTCACTACGAGCAGTACTTC
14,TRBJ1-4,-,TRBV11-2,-,CASSRRDGGEKLFF,TGTGCCAGCAGCCGCCGGGACGGGGGGGAAAAACTGTTTTTT
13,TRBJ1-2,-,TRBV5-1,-,CASSEGGVSGYTF,TGCGCCAGCAGCGAGGGAGGAGTATCAGGCTACACCTTC
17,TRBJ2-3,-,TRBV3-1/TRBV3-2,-,CASSQDHGPLRTDTQYF,TGTGCCAGCAGCCAAGATCATGGCCCACTGAGGACAGATACGCAGTATTTT
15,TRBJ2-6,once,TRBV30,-,CAWSGGDPGANVLTF,TGTGCCTGGAGTGGGGGGGATCCTGGGGCCAACGTCCTGACTTTC
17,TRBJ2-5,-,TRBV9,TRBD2,CASSVAGSSGPQETQYF,TGTGCCAGCAGCGTAGCCGGGTCTAGCGGGCCGCAAGAGACCCAGTACTTC